A single T cell receptor beta chain is shown here with its context. The antigen remains undetermined. PCR was performed using 60 Vbeta and 13 Jbeta primers. Sequencing used immunoSEQ multiplex PCR; TCRdb keeps in-frame clones, though not all of them. The repertoire holds approximately 180,000 clones, with roughly four fifths as singletons. The data derive from a study of cytomegalovirus exposure and HLA in healthy donors. Overall study findings and caveats: A few chains tied to CMV proved CMV antigen-specific in vitro. Upon later analysis, HLA-associated TCR beta chains proved more clonally expanded than other, equally common chains.

Sequences were obtained from PBMCs. This receptor was obtained from a male donor in good health and CMV-seronegative.

CDR3: CASSHGTLANYGYTF. DNA of the CDR3: TGTGCCAGCAGCCACGGGACTCTAGCTAACTATGGCTACACCTTC. V usage is TRBV6-6 and J usage is TRBJ1-2; D may be TRBD1 (5 bases). V shed 6 bases and J shed 0 bases, with 14 bases lying between them. The CDR3 is 15 amino acids. The germline V gene encodes CDR1 MNHNY and CDR2 SVGAGI (reference sequence).